This entry concerns a single T cell receptor beta chain. The data were produced by immunoSEQ multiplex PCR, yet TCRdb's version contains in-frame clones alone and is incomplete. Counted here are around 65,000 clones, 80% to 95% occurring once; the ten biggest clones make up approximately 3%. This record belongs to a study of T cell changes during pregnancy in multiple sclerosis. Germline-derived CDR1 and CDR2 are SGHKS and YYEKEE (reference sequence). Trimming removed 2 bases from V and 8 bases from J, with 10 bases in between. The CDR3 is made up of 13 amino acids. This rearrangement joins TRBV5-5 to TRBJ2-2; perhaps TRBD2 as D (6 bases). Sequenced material: peripheral blood, taken in the second trimester of pregnancy. This TCR came from a female donor in good health, enrolled as a control in a pregnancy study. The CDR3 bases are TGTGCCAGCAGCTTTCGGGGGATAGGGGAGCTGTTTTTT. It codes for CASSFRGIGELFF.